The rows below give T cell receptor beta chains drawn from one sample of a study of shared clonotypes between healthy human individuals. Libraries were prepared by immunoSEQ multiplex PCR; TCRdb keeps only in-frame clonotypes and omits some of them. The top ten hold approximately 0.4% of the sample, which has under 1,900,000 clones, less than 99% seen once. Sequenced input: naive CD4+ T cells sorted from blood. These receptors were obtained from a man between 25 and 39 years old in good health. CDR3s include the opening cysteine and the closing phenylalanine or tryptophan. D genes are given only for firm matches. Clone size is shown for a subset of rows, as once, few, many or a class of expanded clone.

v_call	d_call	clone_size	j_call	cdr3_aa	cdr3_nt
TRBV27	TRBD1	-	TRBJ1-5	CASRDRGQPQHF	TGTGCCAGCAGGGACAGGGGTCAGCCCCAGCATTTT
TRBV15	-	-	TRBJ1-5	CATSRDGGQPQHF	TGTGCCACCAGCAGAGATGGCGGTCAGCCCCAGCATTTT
TRBV19	TRBD1	-	TRBJ1-5	CASSPPGQGSYQPQHF	TGTGCCAGTAGTCCACCAGGACAGGGGTCTTATCAGCCCCAGCATTTT
TRBV28	-	-	TRBJ2-1	CASTPRAGLYNEQFF	TGTGCCAGCACCCCTCGCGCGGGACTCTACAATGAGCAGTTCTTC
TRBV6-1	-	-	TRBJ1-1	CASSATDRWTEAFF	TGTGCCAGCAGTGCAACCGACAGGTGGACTGAAGCTTTCTTT
TRBV27	-	-	TRBJ1-2	CASSSTTGAQYGYTF	TGTGCCAGCAGTTCTACGACAGGCGCCCAGTATGGCTACACCTTC
TRBV5-5	TRBD2	-	TRBJ2-1	CASSLEGGSYNEQFF	TGTGCCAGCAGCTTGGAGGGAGGGTCCTACAATGAGCAGTTCTTC
TRBV10-2	-	-	TRBJ1-3	CASAPAGNTIYF	TGCGCCAGCGCCCCTGCAGGAAACACCATATATTTT
TRBV7-9	-	-	TRBJ2-3	CASSLVLGGLGTDTQYF	TGTGCCAGCAGCTTAGTTTTGGGGGGCCTAGGCACAGATACGCAGTATTTT
TRBV7-6	-	-	TRBJ2-2	CASSSGLWRREREYGELFF	TGTGCCAGCAGCTCCGGTCTTTGGCGGAGGGAAAGGGAGTACGGGGAGCTGTTTTTT
TRBV15	-	-	TRBJ1-1	CATSHLPARDTEAFF	TGTGCCACCAGCCACCTCCCGGCGAGGGACACTGAAGCTTTCTTT
TRBV27	-	-	TRBJ1-1	CASSLRGGTEAFF	TGTGCCAGCAGTCTTCGGGGGGGCACTGAAGCTTTCTTT
TRBV2	TRBD2	-	TRBJ2-7	CASSQSGIVDEQYF	TGTGCCAGCAGTCAGAGCGGGATTGTGGACGAGCAGTACTTC
TRBV5-5	TRBD1	-	TRBJ1-1	CASSLVGAHRDRGRDTEAFF	TGTGCCAGCAGCTTGGTTGGCGCCCACCGGGACAGGGGACGGGACACTGAAGCTTTCTTT
TRBV28	-	-	TRBJ1-5	CASSLDTGGNQPQHF	TGTGCCAGCAGTTTAGATACAGGCGGGAATCAGCCCCAGCATTTT
TRBV5-4	-	-	TRBJ2-4	CASKPGQTGENIQYF	TGTGCCAGCAAACCCGGGCAAACGGGGGAAAACATTCAGTACTTC
TRBV6-1	-	-	TRBJ2-1	CASSLDLGTEQFF	TGTGCCAGCAGCCTCGACCTGGGAACGGAGCAGTTCTTC
TRBV18	-	-	TRBJ2-7	CASSPQSGGSEQYF	TGTGCCAGCTCACCACAGTCGGGGGGCTCCGAGCAGTACTTC
TRBV6-1	-	-	TRBJ2-2	CASSGRTGPGELFF	TGTGCCAGCAGTGGGAGAACAGGGCCCGGGGAGCTGTTTTTT
TRBV6-4	-	once	TRBJ2-2	CASRSLTTGELFF	TGTGCCAGCAGGAGCCTTACCACCGGGGAGCTGTTTTTT
TRBV5-4	-	-	TRBJ2-2	CAIPGQGIAGELFF	TGTGCCATCCCAGGTCAGGGAATCGCCGGGGAGCTGTTTTTT
TRBV29-1	-	-	TRBJ1-1	CSVRQGSSEAFF	TGCAGCGTTAGGCAGGGGAGCTCTGAAGCTTTCTTT
TRBV9	-	-	TRBJ2-3	CASSVGRNTDTQYF	TGTGCCAGCAGCGTAGGCAGGAACACAGATACGCAGTATTTT
TRBV23-1	-	-	TRBJ2-6	CASSPFPDRPQDVLTF	TGCGCCAGCAGTCCGTTCCCCGACAGGCCTCAGGACGTCCTGACTTTC
TRBV11-2	-	-	TRBJ2-7	CASSTGYYEQYF	TGTGCCAGCAGCACAGGTTACTACGAGCAGTACTTC
TRBV28	TRBD1	-	TRBJ1-2	CASSSQGVDYGYTF	TGTGCCAGCAGTTCACAGGGGGTAGACTATGGCTACACCTTC
TRBV7-3	-	-	TRBJ2-3	CASSLTLGTDTQYF	TGTGCCAGCAGCTTAACTCTGGGCACAGATACGCAGTATTTT
TRBV15	-	-	TRBJ2-1	CATSRDGGYEQFF	TGTGCCACCAGCAGAGACGGGGGTTATGAGCAGTTCTTC
TRBV10-1	-	-	TRBJ2-3	CASSEPGLPTDTQYF	TGCGCCAGCAGTGAGCCCGGACTACCCACAGATACGCAGTATTTT
TRBV28	TRBD2	-	TRBJ2-1	CASSFMSGRDNEQFF	TGTGCCAGCAGTTTTATGAGCGGGAGGGACAATGAGCAGTTCTTC
TRBV23-1	-	-	TRBJ2-1	CASSQFPRNEQFF	TGCGCCAGCAGTCAATTCCCGAGAAATGAGCAGTTCTTC
TRBV6-6	-	-	TRBJ2-7	CASSSILGSSYEQYF	TGTGCCAGCAGCTCAATTTTGGGGAGCTCCTACGAGCAGTACTTC
TRBV28	-	-	TRBJ2-7	CASSVGAYEQYF	TGTGCCAGCAGTGTAGGGGCCTACGAGCAGTACTTC
TRBV5-1	TRBD2	-	TRBJ2-1	CASTPGAGRAGFKDEQFF	TGCGCCAGCACCCCCGGTGCCGGGAGGGCCGGTTTTAAGGATGAGCAGTTCTTC
TRBV5-1	-	-	TRBJ2-2	CASRLRATGELFF	TGCGCCAGCAGGTTAAGGGCCACCGGGGAGCTGTTTTTT
TRBV7-9	TRBD2	-	TRBJ2-6	CASSRGTSAITGANVLTF	TGTGCCAGCAGTCGAGGGACTAGCGCAATAACTGGGGCCAACGTCCTGACTTTC
TRBV23-1	TRBD1	-	TRBJ1-5	CASSQRPGQGECDNQPQHF	TGCGCCAGCAGTCAGAGACCGGGACAGGGTGAGTGTGACAATCAGCCCCAGCATTTT
TRBV11-2	-	-	TRBJ2-1	CASSLRLGEQFF	TGTGCCAGCAGCTTACGACTAGGTGAGCAGTTCTTC
TRBV21-1	-	-	TRBJ2-2	CASSKVRNPDRGAPSTGELFF	TGTGCCAGCAGCAAAGTCCGAAACCCGGACAGGGGTGCCCCAAGCACCGGGGAGCTGTTTTTT
TRBV28	-	-	TRBJ1-5	CASSYNQPQHF	TGTGCCAGCAGTTACAATCAGCCCCAGCATTTT
TRBV5-5	TRBD2	-	TRBJ2-2	CASSSRLAGATGELFF	TGTGCCAGCAGCTCCCGACTAGCGGGAGCCACCGGGGAGCTGTTTTTT
TRBV18	-	-	TRBJ2-3	CASSPPSLADTQYF	TGTGCCAGCTCACCACCGAGTCTAGCTGATACGCAGTATTTT
TRBV28	-	-	TRBJ2-7	CASGVNYEQYF	TGTGCCAGCGGGGTAAATTACGAGCAGTACTTC
TRBV9	TRBD2	-	TRBJ2-7	CASSSDLAAYEQYF	TGTGCCAGCAGCTCCGACCTAGCGGCCTACGAGCAGTACTTC
TRBV7-2	-	-	TRBJ1-4	CASRNRRLEKLFF	TGTGCCAGCCGGAATCGACGGCTTGAAAAACTGTTTTTT
TRBV30	-	-	TRBJ2-7	CAWSVFTAREQYF	TGTGCCTGGAGTGTATTCACAGCTCGCGAGCAGTACTTC
TRBV7-6	-	-	TRBJ2-7	CASSLAGSGPTYEQYF	TGTGCCAGCAGCTTAGCGGGTAGCGGCCCGACCTACGAGCAGTACTTC
TRBV5-1	TRBD2	-	TRBJ2-2	CASSRTPGLAGEGTGELFF	TGCGCCAGCAGCAGAACACCGGGACTAGCGGGAGAAGGCACCGGGGAGCTGTTTTTT
TRBV18	TRBD2	-	TRBJ2-7	CASSPVAGAYEQYF	TGTGCCAGCTCACCAGTCGCGGGGGCCTACGAGCAGTACTTC
TRBV9	TRBD1	-	TRBJ2-1	CASSVRDRVNEQFF	TGTGCCAGCAGCGTCCGGGACAGGGTCAATGAGCAGTTCTTC
TRBV5-5	-	-	TRBJ2-5	CASSLVGKETQYF	TGTGCCAGCAGCTTGGTAGGGAAAGAGACCCAGTACTTC
TRBV29-1	-	-	TRBJ2-3	CSVRSGDTQYF	TGCAGCGTACGGTCTGGGGATACGCAGTATTTT
TRBV11-2	-	once	TRBJ2-3	CASSSGAWEVYRTDTQYF	TGTGCCAGCAGCTCCGGCGCGTGGGAGGTTTATCGCACAGATACGCAGTATTTT
TRBV27	-	-	TRBJ1-2	CASSRQTNYGYTF	TGTGCCAGCAGCCGACAGACTAACTATGGCTACACCTTC
TRBV13	-	-	TRBJ2-3	CASSFAVAEGTDTQYF	TGTGCCAGCAGCTTCGCGGTAGCGGAGGGCACAGATACGCAGTATTTT
TRBV2	TRBD1	-	TRBJ1-4	CASNIPGTGDEKLFF	TGTGCCAGCAACATACCCGGGACAGGGGATGAAAAACTGTTTTTT
TRBV19	-	-	TRBJ1-5	CASRVLGRNQPQHF	TGTGCCAGTCGAGTCCTAGGACGTAATCAGCCCCAGCATTTT
TRBV2	-	-	TRBJ2-7	CASSEQGGIYEQYF	TGTGCCAGCAGTGAACAGGGGGGTATCTACGAGCAGTACTTC